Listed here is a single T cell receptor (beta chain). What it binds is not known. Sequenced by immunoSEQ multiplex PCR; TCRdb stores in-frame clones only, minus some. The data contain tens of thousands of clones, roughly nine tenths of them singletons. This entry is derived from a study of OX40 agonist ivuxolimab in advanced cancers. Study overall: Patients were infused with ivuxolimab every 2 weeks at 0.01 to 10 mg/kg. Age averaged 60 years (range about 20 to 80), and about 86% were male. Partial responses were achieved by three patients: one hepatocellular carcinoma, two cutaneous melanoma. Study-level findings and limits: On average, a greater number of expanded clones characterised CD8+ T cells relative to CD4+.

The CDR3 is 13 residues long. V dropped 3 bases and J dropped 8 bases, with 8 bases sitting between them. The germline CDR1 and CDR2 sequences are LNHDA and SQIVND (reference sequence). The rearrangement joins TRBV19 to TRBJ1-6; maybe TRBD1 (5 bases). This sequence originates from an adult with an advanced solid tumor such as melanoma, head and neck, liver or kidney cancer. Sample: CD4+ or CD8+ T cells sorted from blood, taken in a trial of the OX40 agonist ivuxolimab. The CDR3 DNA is TGTGCCAGTAGTATTGGGGCTGATTCACCCCTCCACTTT. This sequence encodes CASSIGADSPLHF.